The 23 T cell receptor beta chains reported below all come from one sample, sequenced in a study of blood T cell repertoires in COVID-19 (dated by TCRdb to 2020 to 2021). Receptor libraries were prepared by the immunoSEQ multiplex PCR assay. Not all clones reach the TCRdb copy of this immuneACCESS table, which keeps in-frame sequences only. Checked studies attribute under half of the gap to unresolved V genes and leave the rest unexplained. The sample profile shows some 180,000 clones; 70% to 90% of them were found once. Over 15% of the sample lies in the top ten. The specimen sequenced was peripheral blood. The receptors come from a man in his fifties or sixties with COVID-19, enrolled during active disease.

V gene TRBV5-8 combines with J gene TRBJ1-5, with 8 bases fitting TRBD1. Germline CDR1 and CDR2: SGHTS and YDEGEE. Trimming cost V 0 bases and J 5 bases; bases outside gene matches: 4. This CDR3 has 15 residues. The CDR3: CASSLGQGWDQPQHF. The CDR3 DNA reads as TGTGCCAGCAGCTTGGGACAGGGGTGGGATCAGCCCCAGCATTTT.

In regard to this clone: One junction end disagrees with the germline gene, perhaps due to a read error. The chain has TRBV7-8 and TRBJ2-5, with 8 bases aligning to TRBD1. The CDR3 has 14 amino acids. Germline CDR1 is SGHVS and CDR2 is FQNEAQ. As DNA, the CDR3 is TGTGCCGGCAGCTCCAGGGGGCCCACGGAGACCCAGTACTTC. Residues: CAGSSRGPTETQYF. Complete variable domain (other parts from reference TRBV7-8 and TRBJ2-5): GAGVSQSPRYKVAKRGQDVALRCDPISGHVSLFWYQQALGQGPEFLTYFQNEAQLDKSGLPSDRFFAERPEGSVSTLKIQRTQQEDSAVYLCAGSSRGPTETQYFGPGTRLLVL.

A single count supports this clone. J is TRBJ2-5 and V is TRBV9; D is uncertain. In germline, CDR1 is SGDLS, CDR2 YYNGEE. V lost 0 bases and J lost 4, with 16 bases in between. This CDR3 comprises 16 residues. CDR3 coding DNA: TGTGCCAGCAGCGTAGAAGGATTGGGCGTGGTAGAGACCCAGTACTTC. It translates to CASSVEGLGVVETQYF.

This rearrangement joins TRBV11-2 to TRBJ2-1; 14 nucleotides line up with TRBD2. The CDR3 length is 14 residues. V dropped 5 bases and J dropped 15; count of bases not matched to a gene: 9. CDR1 and CDR2 (germline): SGHAT, FQNNGV. The chain's CDR3 is CASSPGTSGSHLFF. The CDR3 nucleotides are TGTGCCAGCAGCCCCGGGACTAGCGGGAGCCACCTGTTCTTC.

CDR3 residues: CASSSRTSGSMYNEQFF. In DNA form, the CDR3 reads TGTGCCAGCAGTTCCCGGACTAGCGGGAGTATGTACAATGAGCAGTTCTTC. V gene TRBV6-2 or TRBV6-3 combines with J gene TRBJ2-1; 13 bases agree with TRBD2. The CDR3 covers 17 residues. The trim removed 4 bases at V and 4 bases at J, leaving 7 bases unmatched. Germline-derived CDR1 and CDR2 are MNHEY and SVGEGT.

The chain employs TRBV6-5 and TRBJ1-3; 7 positions match TRBD1. The CDR3 covers 14 residues. With V trimmed by 7 bases and J by 2 bases, 5 bases remained unmatched. Looked up from germline, CDR1 is MNHEY and CDR2 is SVGAGI. CDR3 DNA: TGTGCCAGCATTTTAGACAGGGCTGGAAACACCATATATTTT. Protein sequence: CASILDRAGNTIYF.

The rearrangement uses TRBV5-1 and TRBJ2-7; 8 nucleotides align to TRBD2. Germline values: CDR1 SGHRS, CDR2 YFSETQ. V shed 3 bases, J shed 2 bases, and the junction held 10 bases outside the gene matches. CDR3 size: 16 residues. CDR3: CASSSEGGGPTYEQYF. The CDR3 DNA reads TGCGCCAGCAGCTCGGAAGGCGGGGGGCCCACCTACGAGCAGTACTTC.

The CDR3 region is CASRGPVGTGELFF. Written as DNA, the CDR3 is TGTGCCAGCAGGGGGCCAGTGGGGACCGGGGAGCTGTTTTTT. The V gene is TRBV25-1, the J gene TRBJ2-2; D possibly corresponds to TRBD1 (5 bases). Germline V gene lookup returns CDR1 MGHDK and CDR2 SYGVNS. The CDR3 spans 14 residues. V dropped 6 bases and J dropped 5 bases, with 13 bases sitting between them.

The V and J genes are TRBV7-9 and TRBJ2-7; 10 positions agree with TRBD2. Germline CDR1 and CDR2: SEHNR and FQNEAQ (reference sequence). The CDR3 contains 16 residues. V was pared by 2 bases and J by 3 bases, with 7 bases of the junction left unmatched. The CDR3 nucleotides read TGTGCCAGCAGCTTAAAGGCCCTAGCGGGAGACTACGAGCAGTACTTC. Translation: CASSLKALAGDYEQYF.

The chain uses TRBV6-6 and TRBJ1-5; TRBD1 matches 8 bases. This CDR3 has 16 amino acids. V trimming: 4 bases; J trimming: 0 bases; junction bases outside the gene matches: 5. Per the germline V gene, CDR1 is MNHNY and CDR2 is SVGAGI (reference sequence). The CDR3: CASSSRTGNSNQPQHF. The CDR3 nucleotides are TGTGCCAGCAGTTCCCGGACAGGGAATAGCAATCAGCCCCAGCATTTT.

This rearrangement joins TRBV5-6 to TRBJ1-6; D is uncertain. Germline CDR1 is SGHDT and CDR2 is YYEEEE. The CDR3 has 18 amino acids. V lost 0 bases and J lost 0, with 13 bases in between. CDR3 DNA sequence: TGTGCCAGCAGCTTGGGGGCAGCCGCGAGCTCCTATAATTCACCCCTCCACTTT. Encoded protein: CASSLGAAASSYNSPLHF.

The chain carries TRBV9 and TRBJ2-7, with TRBD2 identical over 9 bases. The length of the CDR3 is 15 residues. V was pared by 0 bases and J by 5 bases, with 6 bases of the junction left unmatched. CDR1 is SGDLS, CDR2 YYNGEE, per germline. CDR3 residues: CASSVGLAGPHEQYF. The CDR3 bases are TGTGCCAGCAGCGTAGGGCTAGCGGGACCCCACGAGCAGTACTTC. The full variable domain, rest sourced from reference TRBV9 and TRBJ2-7, is DSGVTQTPKHLITATGQRVTLRCSPRSGDLSVYWYQQSLDQGLQFLIQYYNGEERAKGNILERFSAQQFPDLHSELNLSSLELGDSALYFCASSVGLAGPHEQYFGPGTRLTVT.

The chain carries TRBV7-3 and TRBJ2-1; 11 nucleotides match TRBD2. Germline V gene lookup returns CDR1 SGHTA and CDR2 FQGTGA. CDR3 length: 15 amino acids. J lost 7 bases, V lost 2 bases, and 4 bases had no gene match. The chain's CDR3 is CASSLLAGGLNEQFF. The CDR3 DNA follows: TGTGCCAGCAGCTTACTAGCGGGAGGATTGAATGAGCAGTTCTTC.

The chain couples TRBV28 to TRBJ1-3; D is unclear. Germline loops: CDR1 MDHEN, CDR2 SYDVKM. The V and J ends lost 6 bases and 8 bases respectively, with 20 bases between them. The CDR3 has 15 residues. The CDR3 region has the DNA TGTGCCAGCAGCAACGCCCTGAAGATCGTAGACACCATATATTTT. Protein: CASSNALKIVDTIYF.

CDR3 region: CASGAGTDYNEQFF. CDR3 coding DNA: TGCGCCAGCGGAGCCGGGACAGACTACAATGAGCAGTTCTTC. This chain links TRBV5-1 with TRBJ2-1; 7 nucleotides align to TRBD1. V dropped 7 bases and J dropped 3; count of bases not matched to a gene: 7. The CDR3 covers 14 residues. CDR1 is SGHRS, CDR2 YFSETQ, per germline.

This clone appeared once. The chain is built from TRBV13 and TRBJ2-3; D perhaps matches TRBD2 (6 bases). This CDR3 spans 16 amino acids. The germline CDR1 and CDR2 sequences are PRHDT and FYEKMQ (reference sequence). Trimming took 4 bases from V and 4 from J, leaving 18 bases between them. CDR3 protein: CASSSLVGGGADTQYF. CDR3 sequence (DNA): TGTGCCAGCAGCTCATTAGTTGGGGGAGGAGCAGATACGCAGTATTTT.

V and J are TRBV27 and TRBJ2-1; D unresolved. This CDR3 has 11 amino acids. Germline lookup yields CDR1 MNHEY and CDR2 SMNVEV (reference sequence). The V end was cut by 5 bases, the J end by 4 bases, with 3 bases between. The CDR3 spells CASSRYNEQFF. The CDR3 DNA reads TGTGCCAGCAGTCGTTACAATGAGCAGTTCTTC.

The CDR3 DNA sequence: TGTGCCAGCAGCATACGGGACAGGGGGGAGACCCAGTACTTC. Protein product: CASSIRDRGETQYF. This chain joins TRBV7-2 and TRBJ2-5, with 11 bases matching TRBD1. Germline V gene data show CDR1 as SGHTA and CDR2 as FQGNSA. V dropped 5 bases and J dropped 5; count of bases not matched to a gene: 4. The CDR3 length is 14 residues.

This clone was seen only once. This chain links TRBV7-2 with TRBJ1-2, with D maybe TRBD1 (5 bases). Germline V lookup: CDR1 SGHTA, CDR2 FQGNSA. V dropped 4 bases and J dropped 3 bases, with 12 bases sitting between them. CDR3 length: 14 residues. This CDR3 is CASSSSGGDYGYTF. The DNA for the CDR3 is TGTGCCAGCAGCTCATCTGGGGGGGACTATGGCTACACCTTC.

The rearrangement joins TRBV10-3 to TRBJ2-7; TRBD2 matches at 13 bases. V shed 3 bases, J shed 1 base, and the junction held 3 bases outside the gene matches. This CDR3 spans 16 amino acids. Germline CDR1 is ENHRY and CDR2 is SYGVKD. CDR3 nucleotides: TGTGCCATCAGTGAAATGACTAGCGGGAGGTCCTACGAGCAGTACTTC. This translates into CAISEMTSGRSYEQYF.

The chain has TRBV6-6 and TRBJ2-5; maybe TRBD1 (6 bases). Germline CDR1 reads MNHNY; CDR2 reads SVGAGI (reference sequence). The CDR3 contains 14 residues. Trimming removed 5 bases at V and 5 bases at J, with 15 bases between. The CDR3 loop is CASSVRQVWETQYF. The CDR3 coding sequence is TGTGCCAGCAGTGTCCGACAGGTTTGGGAGACCCAGTACTTC.

This chain connects TRBV5-4 to TRBJ2-1, with TRBD1 matching 10 bases. There are 15 residues in the CDR3. The J segment lost 8 bases and the V segment lost 5 bases, leaving 10 bases of the junction unmatched. CDR1 and CDR2 from the germline V gene are SGHNT and YYREEE (reference sequence). CDR3 loop: CASRVAGTGVHEQFF. In nucleotides, the CDR3 is TGTGCCAGCAGAGTGGCCGGGACAGGGGTCCATGAGCAGTTCTTC.

The V and J genes are TRBV15 and TRBJ2-7; maybe TRBD1 (5 bases). The germline gives CDR1 LNHNV, CDR2 YYDKDF (reference sequence). The V end lost 7 bases, the J end lost 3 bases, and 13 bases lay between the germline ends. The CDR3 has 13 amino acids. The CDR3 coding sequence is TGTGCCACCAAGGGGCTATCCAACTACGAGCAGTACTTC. It yields the protein CATKGLSNYEQYF.